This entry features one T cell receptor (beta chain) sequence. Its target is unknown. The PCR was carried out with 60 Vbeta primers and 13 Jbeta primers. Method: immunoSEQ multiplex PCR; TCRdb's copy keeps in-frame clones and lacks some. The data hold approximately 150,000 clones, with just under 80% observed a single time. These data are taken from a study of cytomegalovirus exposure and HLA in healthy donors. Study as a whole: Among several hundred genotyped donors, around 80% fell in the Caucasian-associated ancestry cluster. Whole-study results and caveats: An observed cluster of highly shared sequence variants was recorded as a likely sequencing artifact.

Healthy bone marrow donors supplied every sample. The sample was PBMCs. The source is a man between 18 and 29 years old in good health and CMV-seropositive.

In DNA, the CDR3 is TGTGCCAGCAGTTACACAGGGCCTAATGAAAAACTGTTTTTT. Translated, it gives CASSYTGPNEKLFF. The chain uses TRBV6-5 and TRBJ1-4; D may be TRBD1 (6 bases). Germline V gives CDR1 MNHEY, CDR2 SVGAGI. The ends were cut back, 2 bases at V and 3 bases at J, with 7 bases in the middle. The CDR3 extends over 14 amino acids.